This is a list of T cell receptor beta chains from one sample in a study of response to subunit inactivated influenza vaccine. TCRdb called the RT-PCR reads again in MiXCR, with one record for every CDR3 protein. Of roughly 460,000 distinct CDR3 sequences listed, 9.5% to 12% are singletons. Sequenced here: PBMCs from blood, sampled roughly 47 days after vaccination. Receptors were obtained from a man aged 45 to 65 who received an inactivated influenza vaccine. Each CDR3 is given with its conserved first and last residue. A D gene is named only where the DNA matches it firmly. Size is omitted from some rows. Given values are once, few, many or a class for expanded clones.

TRBD1	TRBV10-3	few	TRBJ2-7	CASGRQGDEQYF	TGTGCCTCGGGGCGACAGGGTGACGAGCAGTACTTC
TRBD1	TRBV29-1	many	TRBJ1-2	CSVEDPGQAYGYTF	TGCAGCGTTGAAGATCCGGGACAGGCCTATGGCTACACCTTC
-	TRBV7-3	many	TRBJ2-3	CASSLLPPSGPTDTQYF	TGTGCCAGCAGCTTACTCCCCCCGAGCGGGCCCACAGATACGCAGTATTTT
TRBD1	TRBV4-1	few	TRBJ2-2	CASSAHTGGKDTGELFF	TGCGCCAGCAGCGCCCATACAGGGGGCAAGGACACCGGGGAGCTGTTTTTT
TRBD1	TRBV27	many	TRBJ1-2	CASRPGTDYIRGSNYGYTF	TGTGCCAGCAGACCCGGGACAGACTACATTCGCGGTTCAAACTATGGCTACACCTTC
-	TRBV4-1	many	TRBJ2-7	CASSQEYAYEQYF	TGCGCCAGCAGCCAAGAGTACGCCTACGAGCAGTACTTC
-	TRBV5-6	few	TRBJ2-7	CASSLGFGAEQYF	TGTGCCAGCAGCTTGGGATTCGGTGCCGAGCAGTACTTC
-	TRBV20-1	-	TRBJ2-7	CSASMAYEQYF	TGCAGTGCTAGCATGGCATACGAGCAGTACTTC
-	TRBV6-1	many	TRBJ1-2	CASGGGNYGYTF	TGTGCCAGCGGAGGGGGGAACTATGGCTACACCTTC
-	TRBV5-1	few	TRBJ2-7	CASSFGGPTYEQYF	TGCGCCAGCAGCTTCGGGGGACCCACCTACGAGCAGTACTTC
TRBD2	TRBV3-1	few	TRBJ2-1	CASSQSGGYNEQFF	TGTGCCAGCAGCCAAAGCGGGGGGTACAATGAGCAGTTCTTC
-	TRBV29-1	many	TRBJ2-1	CSVVGEQGWAEQFF	TGCAGCGTTGTCGGGGAACAGGGATGGGCTGAGCAGTTCTTC
-	TRBV7-2	-	TRBJ2-7	CASSLGAAALSYEQYF	TGTGCCAGCAGCTTAGGTGCGGCGGCTTTATCCTACGAGCAGTACTTC
-	TRBV7-9	-	TRBJ1-1	CASSLDLDTEAFF	TGTGCCAGCAGCTTAGATCTCGACACTGAAGCTTTCTTT
TRBD1	TRBV27	few	TRBJ2-7	CASSARDRPYEQYF	TGTGCCAGCAGTGCCCGGGACAGGCCCTACGAGCAGTACTTC
-	TRBV4-1	few	TRBJ2-3	CASSQGVGDTQYF	TGCGCCAGCAGCCAAGGAGTAGGAGATACGCAGTATTTT
TRBD1	TRBV5-6	-	TRBJ2-1	CASSLERGTGKTYNEQFF	TGTGCCAGCAGCTTGGAGCGTGGGACAGGGAAAACCTACAATGAGCAGTTCTTC